This TCR beta chain was sequenced in a study of shared clonotypes between healthy human individuals. As to this clone: This sample also contains other DNA sequences that code for the same CDR3.

Naive CD8 populations comprised CD45RO-negative cells positively selected for CCR7, excluding terminally differentiated effector memory CD45RA+ cells. Repertoires were generated with immunoSEQ multiplex PCR, while TCRdb's copy carries only in-frame clones and drops some. The sample lists around 2,100,000 clones, roughly 95% seen once, with approximately 1% in the top ten. Trimming cost V 3 bases and J 0 bases; bases outside gene matches: 2. The CDR3 has 14 amino acids. Looked up from germline, CDR1 is LNHDA and CDR2 is SQIVND (reference sequence). Sequencing was performed on naive CD8+ T cells sorted from blood. The V and J genes are TRBV19 and TRBJ2-7; 7 positions match TRBD1. This clonotype was sampled from a man younger than 35 in good health. The CDR3 DNA is TGTGCCAGTAGTATTAGGGACAGCTCCTACGAGCAGTACTTC. The encoded protein is CASSIRDSSYEQYF. The full variable domain, with the rest looked up from reference TRBV19 and TRBJ2-7, is DGGITQSPKYLFRKEGQNVTLSCEQNLNHDAMYWYRQDPGQGLRLIYYSQIVNDFQKGDIAEGYSVSREKKESFPLTVTSAQKNPTAFYLCASSIRDSSYEQYFGPGTRLTVT.